One T cell receptor (beta chain) is described in this entry. Donors were healthy Caucasian individuals from Russia aged about 6 to 90. Each donor's blood draw was around 9.1 milliliters of peripheral blood. A second about 7 to 11 cycle PCR used barcoded and J-beta primers. MiXCR, run by TCRdb on the 5' RACE reads, gives a single entry per CDR3 protein. The sample includes about 750,000 distinct CDR3 sequences, around half of them seen just once. V was clipped by 5 bases and J by 14 bases, with 26 bases between them. The germline V gene encodes CDR1 SEHNR and CDR2 FQNEAQ (reference sequence). The CDR3 runs to 15 residues. The record originates from a study of blood T cells in healthy people across ages. Study overall: Capture via template switching afforded approximately one barcoded beta molecule per two T cells.

The sequencing input was blood. The rearrangement links TRBV7-9 to TRBJ2-3; D is possibly TRBD2 (6 bases). This TCR was sampled from a man at least 80 years old in good health. CDR3 protein: CASSKPEGAPGYAYF. DNA of the CDR3: TGTGCCAGCAGCAAACCGGAGGGAGCCCCCGGATACGCGTATTTT.